A single sample gave rise to the 22 T cell receptor beta chains below, sequenced in a study of early T cells in non-severe SARS-CoV-2 infection. A single record per CDR3 protein comes from TCRdb applying MiXCR to the 5' RACE reads. The table shows approximately 64,000 distinct CDR3 sequences, with over 4% occurring only once. The sample comprised whole blood. All receptors come from an adult who was a healthcare worker with PCR-confirmed SARS-CoV-2 infection or an uninfected control (not recorded which).

This clonotype was observed a few times. This chain connects TRBV7-2 to TRBJ2-7; TRBD1 might be the D (6 bases). CDR1 SGHTA and CDR2 FQGNSA come from the germline V gene. Deletions cut 3 bases from V and 0 bases from J, with 15 bases between. The CDR3 runs to 16 residues. CDR3 loop: CASSFGPIQGSYEQYF. The CDR3 DNA reads as TGTGCCAGCAGCTTTGGACCAATACAGGGCTCCTACGAGCAGTACTTC.

This clonotype has at least ten counts. The chain combines TRBV15 with TRBJ2-5, with D perhaps being TRBD1 or TRBD2 (5 bases each). Germline CDR1 and CDR2: LNHNV and YYDKDF (reference sequence). Trimming removed 3 bases from V and 5 bases from J, with 22 bases in between. The CDR3 has 17 residues. The chain's CDR3 is CATSRAGTDVRGETQYF. As DNA, the CDR3 is TGTGCCACCAGCAGGGCCGGGACCGACGTCCGCGGTGAGACCCAGTACTTC.

This clonotype was observed many times. The chain combines TRBV7-2 with TRBJ2-4; D is undetermined. The germline gives CDR1 SGHTA, CDR2 FQGNSA. This CDR3 comprises 17 residues. The germline V and J ends were trimmed by 1 base and 0 bases, with 13 bases remaining between them. CDR3 sequence: CASSLDGGGLAKNIQYF. In DNA form, the CDR3 reads TGTGCCAGCAGCTTAGACGGTGGCGGTTTAGCCAAAAACATTCAGTACTTC. The full variable domain, in which reference TRBV7-2 and TRBJ2-4 provide the parts outside the CDR3, is GAGVSQSPSNKVTEKGKDVELRCDPISGHTALYWYRQSLGQGLEFLIYFQGNSAPDKSGLPSDRFSAERTGGSVSTLTIQRTQQEDSAVYLCASSLDGGGLAKNIQYFGAGTRLSVL.

The sample holds many counts of this clonotype. The chain couples TRBV24-1 to TRBJ2-1; 7 nucleotides align to TRBD2. Germline-derived CDR1 and CDR2 are KGHDR and SFDVKD. This CDR3 has 17 amino acids. Germline trimming cut 3 bases from V and 0 bases from J; bases unmatched to any gene: 7. The CDR3 is CATSDTRTSPSYNEQFF. CDR3 nucleotides: TGTGCCACCAGTGATACAAGGACTAGTCCCTCCTACAATGAGCAGTTCTTC.

Ten or more counts support this clonotype. V and J are TRBV10-3 and TRBJ2-3; D gene unclear. CDR3 size: 13 residues. Deletions cut 1 base from V and 2 bases from J, with 4 bases between. Germline V gene data show CDR1 as ENHRY and CDR2 as SYGVKD. The CDR3 is CAISEYLTDTQYF. The CDR3 DNA follows: TGTGCCATCAGTGAGTATCTCACAGATACGCAGTATTTT.

This clonotype was found many times. The rearrangement joins TRBV7-2 to TRBJ1-5; the D gene is possibly TRBD1 (5 bases). The length of the CDR3 is 15 residues. Germline V gives CDR1 SGHTA, CDR2 FQGNSA. Between the trimmed V and J ends, which lost 3 bases and 3 bases, there was a span of 12 bases. The CDR3 sequence: CASSLTTGPNQPQHF. The CDR3 DNA follows: TGTGCCAGCAGCTTGACGACGGGACCCAATCAGCCCCAGCATTTT.

This clonotype was detected ten times or more. This sequence joins TRBV29-1 and TRBJ2-1, with TRBD2 matching 9 bases. Trimming removed 1 base from V and 3 bases from J; junction bases left unmatched: 7. The germline gives CDR1 SQVTM, CDR2 ANQGSEA. The CDR3 consists of 16 residues. CDR3 protein: CSVEAYGGGGYNEQFF. The CDR3 DNA reads as TGCAGCGTTGAAGCCTATGGCGGGGGGGGCTACAATGAGCAGTTCTTC.

At least ten counts were recorded for this clonotype. The chain combines TRBV7-9 with TRBJ1-2; possibly TRBD1 for D (5 bases). There are 9 residues in the CDR3. Germline V gene data show CDR1 as SEHNR and CDR2 as FQNEAQ (reference sequence). V was pared by 8 bases and J by 8 bases, with 6 bases between. The CDR3 is CASGDGYTF. CDR3 DNA: TGTGCCAGCGGGGACGGCTACACCTTC.

The gene calls are TRBV10-3 and TRBJ2-7; 7 bases map to TRBD2. Germline loops: CDR1 ENHRY, CDR2 SYGVKD. The CDR3 is made up of 14 amino acids. The V and J ends lost 10 bases and 1 base, in that order; junction bases with no gene match: 10. CDR3 region: CATLLGGVSYEQYF. The CDR3 DNA reads as TGTGCCACGCTATTGGGGGGGGTTTCCTACGAGCAGTACTTC.

In this sample, this clonotype turned up many times. V is TRBV29-1 and J is TRBJ2-2; 9 nucleotides align to TRBD1. V lost 6 bases to trimming and J lost 5 bases; unmatched junction nucleotides: 13. This CDR3 has 16 residues. Germline V gene data show CDR1 as SQVTM and CDR2 as ANQGSEA. The CDR3 sequence: CSVNSGQGLGTGELFF. CDR3 bases: TGCAGCGTCAATAGCGGACAGGGGCTGGGAACCGGGGAGCTGTTTTTT.

This clonotype was seen at least ten times. The rearrangement links TRBV28 to TRBJ2-7, with 8 bases fitting TRBD1. Trimming cost V 4 bases and J 3 bases; bases outside gene matches: 5. CDR1 is MDHEN, CDR2 SYDVKM, per germline. The CDR3 sequence is 14 residues long. The CDR3 here is CASSSIGTGYEQYF. The CDR3 DNA reads as TGTGCCAGCAGTTCTATAGGGACAGGCTACGAGCAGTACTTC. Combining the CDR3 with reference TRBV28 and TRBJ2-7 gives the whole variable domain DVKVTQSSRYLVKRTGEKVFLECVQDMDHENMFWYRQDPGLGLRLIYFSYDVKMKEKGDIPEGYSVSREKKERFSLILESASTNQTSMYLCASSSIGTGYEQYFGPGTRLTVT.

The count of this clonotype is one. This may arise from a read error, as a much more abundant clone is one base away. The V gene is TRBV25-1, the J gene TRBJ1-1; a possible D gene is TRBD1 (5 bases). Germline loops: CDR1 MGHDK, CDR2 SYGVNS. Trimming stripped 5 bases from V and 1 base from J, with 14 bases between. This CDR3 comprises 15 residues. The CDR3 is CASSKFAGGNTEAFF. The CDR3 DNA reads as TGTGCCAGCAGTAAATTTGCTGGGGGGAACACTGAAGCTTTCTTT.

This clonotype occurred many times. The chain links TRBV5-1 to TRBJ1-1; no firm D call. CDR1 is SGHRS and CDR2 is YFSETQ in the germline V gene. The CDR3 sequence is 14 residues long. V was pared by 3 bases and J by 4 bases, with 13 bases between. As DNA, the CDR3 is TGCGCCAGCAGCTCGACCGGTGTGGGCACTGAAGCTTTCTTT. Its translation is CASSSTGVGTEAFF.

This clonotype was observed at least ten times. This chain joins TRBV12-3 or TRBV12-4 and TRBJ1-2, with D perhaps matching TRBD1 (5 bases). Trimming cost V 6 bases and J 8 bases, with 10 bases left between them. This CDR3 region has 11 residues. The CDR3 coding sequence is TGTGCCAGCAGCCAGGGAACCGGCTACACCTTC. It translates to CASSQGTGYTF.

This clonotype was counted many times. The CDR3 sequence is CASSLAGTNTEAFF. The CDR3 nucleotides read TGTGCCAGCAGCTTAGCGGGAACGAACACTGAAGCTTTCTTT. The rearrangement links TRBV7-9 to TRBJ1-1; D uncertain. The germline V gene has CDR1 SEHNR and CDR2 FQNEAQ (reference sequence). The V gene lost 0 bases and the J gene lost 1 base, with 6 bases spanning the gap. The CDR3 is made up of 14 amino acids.

This clonotype was recorded a few times. The rearrangement joins TRBV11-2 to TRBJ2-3; no definite D call. From germline, CDR1 is SGHAT and CDR2 FQNNGV. CDR3 length: 12 amino acids. Trimming shortened V by 0 bases and J by 7 bases, and 5 bases separated the two germline ends. The CDR3 nucleotides read TGTGCCAGCAGCTTAGAGGGGAATACGCAGTATTTT. Amino acid sequence: CASSLEGNTQYF.

To note about this clonotype: No conserved phenylalanine or tryptophan is present at the end of the CDR3, so a read error is the likely explanation. The chain carries TRBV5-1 and TRBJ2-7, with unresolved D. The CDR3 has 14 amino acids. V was pared by 4 bases and J by 2 bases, with 13 bases between. The V gene's germline CDR1 is SGHRS and CDR2 YFSETQ. DNA of the CDR3: TGCGCCAGCAGCCCGGTGGTAGAAACCTACGAGCAGTACTAC. This translates into CASSPVVETYEQYY.

In its sample, this clonotype was seen many times. This chain links TRBV9 with TRBJ2-3; possibly TRBD2 for D (5 bases). The V and J ends lost 4 bases and 2 bases respectively, with 11 bases between them. The CDR3 is 14 residues long. Germline V gives CDR1 SGDLS, CDR2 YYNGEE. The CDR3 here is CASSYGLLTDTQYF. The CDR3 nucleotides read TGTGCCAGCAGCTACGGACTGCTCACAGATACGCAGTATTTT.

In this sample, this clonotype turned up many times. The chain's CDR3 is CASSPPLGNTIYF. The CDR3 nucleotides are TGTGCCAGCTCTCCTCCTTTGGGAAACACCATATATTTT. The chain combines TRBV18 with TRBJ1-3; D is undetermined. Germline CDR1 and CDR2: KGHSH and LQKENI. Between the trimmed V and J ends, which lost 6 bases and 4 bases, there was a span of 10 bases. The CDR3 extends over 13 amino acids.

This rearrangement joins TRBV3-1 to TRBJ2-7; 9 bases match TRBD1. From germline, CDR1 is LGHDT and CDR2 YNNKEL (reference sequence). This CDR3 comprises 17 residues. Trimming cost V 0 bases and J 9 bases; bases outside gene matches: 15. CDR3 in amino acids: CASSQDQGQGAIFRQYF. The CDR3 bases are TGTGCCAGCAGCCAAGATCAGGGACAGGGAGCCATTTTTCGGCAGTACTTC.

This clonotype has only a few counts. V is TRBV20-1 and J is TRBJ2-1; D gene ambiguous. V lost 3 bases and J 0 bases, leaving 12 bases between the germline ends. Germline-derived CDR1 and CDR2 are DFQATT and SNEGSKA (reference sequence). There are 15 residues in the CDR3. This chain's CDR3 is CSASGALGSYNEQFF. In nucleotides, the CDR3 is TGCAGTGCTAGCGGAGCTCTGGGCTCCTACAATGAGCAGTTCTTC.

This clonotype showed up many times. The rearrangement links TRBV14 to TRBJ2-3; TRBD1 might be the D (5 bases). Germline V gene sequence: CDR1 SGHDN, CDR2 FVKESK. The CDR3 has 15 residues. Trimming removed 3 bases from V and 0 bases from J, with 10 bases in between. The CDR3 DNA sequence: TGTGCCAGCAGCCATTGGACAACGAGCACAGATACGCAGTATTTT. It specifies CASSHWTTSTDTQYF. Using reference TRBV14 and TRBJ2-3 for the parts outside the CDR3, the full variable domain is EAGVTQFPSHSVIEKGQTVTLRCDPISGHDNLYWYRRVMGKEIKFLLHFVKESKQDESGMPNNRFLAERTGGTYSTLKVQPAELEDSGVYFCASSHWTTSTDTQYFGPGTRLTVL.